Below, one TCR beta chain is given with its context. This sample was included in a study of blood T cell repertoires in COVID-19. Study in general: Researchers got acute and convalescent COVID-19 samples from the United States, Italy and Spain. Sources were T cells, B-cell-depleted T cells, or PBMCs; the material itself was cDNA or gDNA.

Original processing methods: Estimation of nucleated cell counts was performed using reference gene primer amplification. Profiled with immunoSEQ multiplex PCR; TCRdb holds only in-frame clones, not every one. V and J calls and clone size come straight from that table; D and trimming were deduced from the DNA. There are roughly 360,000 clones in the sample; about 87% occur only once, and about 1.5% lies in the top ten. The CDR3 extends over 14 amino acids. From germline, CDR1 is ENHRY and CDR2 SYGVKD. V was clipped by 6 bases and J by 10 bases, with 19 bases between them. Recovered status in Cohort 3 required two negative PCRs, clearance, or symptom resolution.

Sequences were obtained from PBMCs or T cells enriched from blood (not recorded which). V gene TRBV10-3 combines with J gene TRBJ2-1, with D tentatively TRBD2 (6 bases). This sequence originates from a man between 25 and 39 years old who had recovered from COVID-19. CDR3 nucleotide sequence: TGTGCCATCAGCCCCACAACGGGGGTAGTCGAGCAGTTCTTC. This translates into CAISPTTGVVEQFF.